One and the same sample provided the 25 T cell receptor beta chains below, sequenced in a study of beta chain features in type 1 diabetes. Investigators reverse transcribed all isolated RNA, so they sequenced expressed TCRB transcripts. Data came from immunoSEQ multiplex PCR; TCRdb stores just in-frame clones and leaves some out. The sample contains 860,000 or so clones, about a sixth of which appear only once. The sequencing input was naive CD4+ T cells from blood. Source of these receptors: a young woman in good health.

The CDR3 region has the DNA TGTGCCAGCAGCTTCCGGGAGGGGAGGTACGAGCAGTACTTC. Translated, it gives CASSFREGRYEQYF. The rearrangement links TRBV5-6 to TRBJ2-7, with 8 bases identical to TRBD2. Trimming removed 2 bases from V and 4 bases from J; junction bases left unmatched: 5. This CDR3 is 14 amino acids long. Germline V gene sequence: CDR1 SGHDT, CDR2 YYEEEE.

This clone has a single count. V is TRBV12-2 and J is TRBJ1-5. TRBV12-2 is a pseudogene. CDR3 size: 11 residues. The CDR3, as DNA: TGTGCAAGTCGTAATAGTCAGCCCCAGCATTTT. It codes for CASRNSQPQHF.

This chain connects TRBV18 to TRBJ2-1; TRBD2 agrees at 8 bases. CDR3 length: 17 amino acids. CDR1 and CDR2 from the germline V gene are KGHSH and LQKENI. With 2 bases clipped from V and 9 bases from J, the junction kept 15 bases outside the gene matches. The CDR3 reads CASSPTEREYKSGEQFF. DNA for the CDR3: TGTGCCAGCTCACCAACAGAGCGGGAGTATAAGTCCGGTGAGCAGTTCTTC.

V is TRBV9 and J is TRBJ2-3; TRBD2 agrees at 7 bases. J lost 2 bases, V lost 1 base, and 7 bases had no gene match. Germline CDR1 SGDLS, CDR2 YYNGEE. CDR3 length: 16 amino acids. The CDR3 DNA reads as TGTGCCAGCAGCGTACTCCGGGAGGCCCTCACAGATACGCAGTATTTT. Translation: CASSVLREALTDTQYF.

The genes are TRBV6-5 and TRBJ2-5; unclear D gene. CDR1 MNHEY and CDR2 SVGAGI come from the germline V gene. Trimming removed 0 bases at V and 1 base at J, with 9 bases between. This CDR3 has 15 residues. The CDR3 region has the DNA TGTGCCAGCAGTTACTCTCGGAGTCTCCAAGAGACCCAGTACTTC. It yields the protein CASSYSRSLQETQYF.

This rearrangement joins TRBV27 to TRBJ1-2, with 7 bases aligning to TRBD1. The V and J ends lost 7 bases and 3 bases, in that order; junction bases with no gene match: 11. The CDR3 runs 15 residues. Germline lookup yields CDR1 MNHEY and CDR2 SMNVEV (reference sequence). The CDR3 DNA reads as TGTGCCAGCACTTCCGGGACAGCGAACCACTATGGCTACACCTTC. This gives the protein CASTSGTANHYGYTF.

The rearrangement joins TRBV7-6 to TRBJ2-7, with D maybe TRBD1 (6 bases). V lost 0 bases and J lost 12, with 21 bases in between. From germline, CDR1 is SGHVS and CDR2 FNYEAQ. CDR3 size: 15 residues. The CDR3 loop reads CASSLAPGQAIERYF. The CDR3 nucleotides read TGTGCCAGCAGCTTAGCACCGGGACAAGCAATCGAAAGGTACTTC.

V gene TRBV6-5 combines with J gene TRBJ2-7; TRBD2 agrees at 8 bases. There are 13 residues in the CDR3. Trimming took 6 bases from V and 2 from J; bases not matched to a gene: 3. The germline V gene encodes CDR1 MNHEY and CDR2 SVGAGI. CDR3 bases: TGTGCCAGCAGGCGGGAGGAAACCTACGAGCAGTACTTC. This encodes CASRREETYEQYF.

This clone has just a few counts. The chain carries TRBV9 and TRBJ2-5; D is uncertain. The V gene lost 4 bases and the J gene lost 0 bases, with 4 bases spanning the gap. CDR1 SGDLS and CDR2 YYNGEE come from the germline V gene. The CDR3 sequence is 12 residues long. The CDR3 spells CASSIDQETQYF. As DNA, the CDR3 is TGTGCCAGCAGCATAGACCAAGAGACCCAGTACTTC.

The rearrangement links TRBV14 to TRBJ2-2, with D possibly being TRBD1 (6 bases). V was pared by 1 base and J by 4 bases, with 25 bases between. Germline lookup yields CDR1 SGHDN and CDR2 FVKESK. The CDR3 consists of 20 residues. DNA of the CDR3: TGTGCCAGCAGCCAAGGGCCCCGCAGGGGCCAACCCCCGTCCACCGGGGAGCTGTTTTTT. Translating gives CASSQGPRRGQPPSTGELFF.

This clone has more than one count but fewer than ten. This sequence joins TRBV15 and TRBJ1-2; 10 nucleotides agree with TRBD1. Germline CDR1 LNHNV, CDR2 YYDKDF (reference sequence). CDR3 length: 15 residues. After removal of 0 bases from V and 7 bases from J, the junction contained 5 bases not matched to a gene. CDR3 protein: CATSRDLGQGSGYTF. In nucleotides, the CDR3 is TGTGCCACCAGCAGAGATCTGGGACAGGGGTCTGGCTACACCTTC.

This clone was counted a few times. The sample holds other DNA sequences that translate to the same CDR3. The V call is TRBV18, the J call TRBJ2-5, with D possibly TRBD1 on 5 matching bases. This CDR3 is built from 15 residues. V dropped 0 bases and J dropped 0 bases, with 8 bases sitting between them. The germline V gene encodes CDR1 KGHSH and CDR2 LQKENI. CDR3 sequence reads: CASSPPAGYQETQYF. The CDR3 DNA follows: TGTGCCAGCTCACCACCGGCAGGGTACCAAGAGACCCAGTACTTC.

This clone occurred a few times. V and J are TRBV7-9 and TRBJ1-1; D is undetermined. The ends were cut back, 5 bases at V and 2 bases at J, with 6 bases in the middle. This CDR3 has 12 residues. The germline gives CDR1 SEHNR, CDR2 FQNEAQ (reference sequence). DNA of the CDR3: TGTGCCAGCAGCGCTCTTAACACTGAAGCTTTCTTT. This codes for CASSALNTEAFF. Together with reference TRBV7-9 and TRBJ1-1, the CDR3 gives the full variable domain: DTGVSQNPRHKITKRGQNVTFRCDPISEHNRLYWYRQTLGQGPEFLTYFQNEAQLEKSRLLSDRFSAERPKGSFSTLEIQRTEQGDSAMYLCASSALNTEAFFGQGTRLTVV.

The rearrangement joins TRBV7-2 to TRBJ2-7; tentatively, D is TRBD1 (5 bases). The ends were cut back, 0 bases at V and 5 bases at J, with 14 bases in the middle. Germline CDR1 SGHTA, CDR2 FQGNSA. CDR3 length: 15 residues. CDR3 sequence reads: CASSLALAGINEQYF. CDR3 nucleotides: TGTGCCAGCAGCTTAGCCCTGGCAGGGATCAACGAGCAGTACTTC.

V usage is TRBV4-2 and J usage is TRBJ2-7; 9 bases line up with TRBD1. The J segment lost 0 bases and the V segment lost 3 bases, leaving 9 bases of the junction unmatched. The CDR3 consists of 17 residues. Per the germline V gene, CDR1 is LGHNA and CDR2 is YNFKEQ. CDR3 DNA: TGTGCCAGCAGCCAGGCGTCCGGGACAGGGCCCTCCTACGAGCAGTACTTC. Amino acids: CASSQASGTGPSYEQYF.

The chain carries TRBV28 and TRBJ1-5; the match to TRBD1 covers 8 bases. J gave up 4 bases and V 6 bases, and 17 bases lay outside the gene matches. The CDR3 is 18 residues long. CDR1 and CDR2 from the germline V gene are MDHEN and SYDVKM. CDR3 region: CASSTPGTGLVWNQPQHF. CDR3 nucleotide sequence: TGTGCCAGCAGCACCCCTGGGACAGGCCTCGTTTGGAATCAGCCCCAGCATTTT. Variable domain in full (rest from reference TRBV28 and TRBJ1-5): DVKVTQSSRYLVKRTGEKVFLECVQDMDHENMFWYRQDPGLGLRLIYFSYDVKMKEKGDIPEGYSVSREKKERFSLILESASTNQTSMYLCASSTPGTGLVWNQPQHFGDGTRLSIL.

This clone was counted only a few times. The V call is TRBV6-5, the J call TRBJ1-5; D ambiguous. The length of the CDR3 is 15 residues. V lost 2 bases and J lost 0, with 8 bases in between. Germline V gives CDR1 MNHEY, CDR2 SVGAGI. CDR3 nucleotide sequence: TGTGCCAGCAGTTACAGAATGAATAGCAATCAGCCCCAGCATTTT. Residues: CASSYRMNSNQPQHF.

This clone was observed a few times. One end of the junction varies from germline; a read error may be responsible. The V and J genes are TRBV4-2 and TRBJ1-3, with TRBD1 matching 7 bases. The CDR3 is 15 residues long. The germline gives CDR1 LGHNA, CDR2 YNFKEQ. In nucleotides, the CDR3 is TGTGCCAGCAGTCAAGACAGGGTAACTGGAAACACCATATATTTT. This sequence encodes CASSQDRVTGNTIYF.

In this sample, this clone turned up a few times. The CDR3 sequence is CASSQGETGKYEQYF. CDR3 sequence (DNA): TGCGCCAGCAGCCAAGGGGAGACAGGGAAGTACGAGCAGTACTTC. The chain couples TRBV4-1 to TRBJ2-7, with 7 bases aligning to TRBD1. Germline CDR1 reads MGHRA; CDR2 reads YSYEKL. With 1 base clipped from V and 4 bases from J, the junction kept 7 bases outside the gene matches. The CDR3 contains 15 residues.

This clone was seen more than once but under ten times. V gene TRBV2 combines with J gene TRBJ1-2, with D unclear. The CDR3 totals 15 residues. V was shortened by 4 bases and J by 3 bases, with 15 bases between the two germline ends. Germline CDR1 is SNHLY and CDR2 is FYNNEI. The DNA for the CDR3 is TGTGCCAGCAGTGGGAGGCAAGGAGCCGACTATGGCTACACCTTC. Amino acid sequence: CASSGRQGADYGYTF.

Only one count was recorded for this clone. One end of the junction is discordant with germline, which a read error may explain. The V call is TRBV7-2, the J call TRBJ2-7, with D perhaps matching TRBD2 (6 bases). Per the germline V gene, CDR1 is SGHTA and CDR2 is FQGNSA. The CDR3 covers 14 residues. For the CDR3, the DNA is TGTGCCAGCGGCTTAGTGGGAGGAGGTTACGAGCAGTACTTC. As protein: CASGLVGGGYEQYF.

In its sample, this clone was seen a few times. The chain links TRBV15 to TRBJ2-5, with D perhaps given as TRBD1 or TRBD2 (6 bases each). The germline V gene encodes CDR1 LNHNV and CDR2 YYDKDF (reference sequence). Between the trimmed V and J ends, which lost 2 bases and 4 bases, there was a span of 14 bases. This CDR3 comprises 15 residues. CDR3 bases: TGTGCCACCAGCAGACCACCGGGGGCCCGAGAGACCCAGTACTTC. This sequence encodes CATSRPPGARETQYF.

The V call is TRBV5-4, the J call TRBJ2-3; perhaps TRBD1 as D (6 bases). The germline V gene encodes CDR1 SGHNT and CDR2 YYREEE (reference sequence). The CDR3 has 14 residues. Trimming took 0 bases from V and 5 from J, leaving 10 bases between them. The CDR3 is CASSLGQVEDTQYF. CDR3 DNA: TGTGCCAGCAGCTTGGGACAGGTTGAAGATACGCAGTATTTT.

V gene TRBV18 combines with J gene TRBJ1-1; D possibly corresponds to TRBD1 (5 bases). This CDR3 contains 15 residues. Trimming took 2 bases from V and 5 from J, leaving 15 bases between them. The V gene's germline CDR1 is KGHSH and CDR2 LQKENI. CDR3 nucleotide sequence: TGTGCCAGCTCACCAGTCGAGGGGCTGGGGACTGAAGCTTTCTTT. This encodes CASSPVEGLGTEAFF.

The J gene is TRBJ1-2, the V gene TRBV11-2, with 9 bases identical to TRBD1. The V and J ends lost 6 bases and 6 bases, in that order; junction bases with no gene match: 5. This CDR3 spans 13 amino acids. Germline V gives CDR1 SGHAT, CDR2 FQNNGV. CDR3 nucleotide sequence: TGTGCCAGCAGTAGGACAGGGGTCGATGGCTACACCTTC. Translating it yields CASSRTGVDGYTF.